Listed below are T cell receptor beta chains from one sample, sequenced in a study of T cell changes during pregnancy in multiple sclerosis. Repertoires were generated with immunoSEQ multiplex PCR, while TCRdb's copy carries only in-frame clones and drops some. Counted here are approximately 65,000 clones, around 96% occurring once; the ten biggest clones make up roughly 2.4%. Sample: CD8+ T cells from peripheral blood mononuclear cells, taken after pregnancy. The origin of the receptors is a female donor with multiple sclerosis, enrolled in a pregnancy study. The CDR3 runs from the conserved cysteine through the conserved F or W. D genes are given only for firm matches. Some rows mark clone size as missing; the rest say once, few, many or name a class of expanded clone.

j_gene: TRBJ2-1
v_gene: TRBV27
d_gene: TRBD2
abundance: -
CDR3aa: CASSSGTSGTNEQFF
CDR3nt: TGTGCCAGCAGTTCCGGGACTAGCGGGACGAATGAGCAGTTCTTC

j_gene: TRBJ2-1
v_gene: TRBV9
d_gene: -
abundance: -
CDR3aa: CASSSRGSEQFF
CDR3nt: TGTGCCAGCAGCAGCCGAGGGAGTGAGCAGTTCTTC

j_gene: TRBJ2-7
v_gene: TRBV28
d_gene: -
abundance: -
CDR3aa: CASSLSRESMSYEQYF
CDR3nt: TGTGCCAGCAGTTTATCGCGGGAAAGTATGAGCTACGAGCAGTACTTC

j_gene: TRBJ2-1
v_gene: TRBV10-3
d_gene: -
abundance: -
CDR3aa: CAISDKTAESDRSYNEQFF
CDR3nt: TGTGCCATCAGTGACAAGACAGCAGAGTCTGATCGCTCCTACAATGAGCAGTTCTTC

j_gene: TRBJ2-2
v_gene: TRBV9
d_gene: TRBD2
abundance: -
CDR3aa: CASGLTGGQTGELFF
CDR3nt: TGTGCCAGCGGTCTTACGGGAGGGCAAACCGGGGAGCTGTTTTTT

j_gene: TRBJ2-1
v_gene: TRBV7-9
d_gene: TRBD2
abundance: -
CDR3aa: CAGRKREASYNEQFF
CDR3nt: TGTGCCGGACGCAAGCGGGAGGCTTCCTACAATGAGCAGTTCTTC

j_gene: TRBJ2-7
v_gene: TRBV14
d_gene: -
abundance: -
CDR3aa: CASSPSGGHTGLVSYEQYF
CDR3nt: TGTGCCAGCAGCCCCAGTGGGGGCCACACGGGTCTAGTATCCTACGAGCAGTACTTC

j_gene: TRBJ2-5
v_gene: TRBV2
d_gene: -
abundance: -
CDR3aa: CASKKGYPGKETQYF
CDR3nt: TGTGCCAGCAAGAAGGGGTACCCTGGTAAAGAGACCCAGTACTTC

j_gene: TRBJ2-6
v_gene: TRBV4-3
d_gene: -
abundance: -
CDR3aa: CASSQGRTGANVLTF
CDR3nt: TGCGCCAGCAGCCAAGGGCGGACTGGGGCCAACGTCCTGACTTTC

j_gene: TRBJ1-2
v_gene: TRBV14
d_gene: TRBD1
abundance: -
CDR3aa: CASRPGTGGMYGYTF
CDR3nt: TGTGCCAGCAGACCCGGAACAGGGGGCATGTATGGCTACACCTTC

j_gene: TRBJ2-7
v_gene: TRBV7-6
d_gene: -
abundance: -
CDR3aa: CASSPPLGDEQYF
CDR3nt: TGTGCCAGCAGCCCCCCCCTAGGCGACGAGCAGTACTTC

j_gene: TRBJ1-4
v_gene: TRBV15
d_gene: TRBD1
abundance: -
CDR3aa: CATTDTGGSGEKLFF
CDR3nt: TGTGCCACCACCGATACAGGGGGTAGCGGTGAAAAACTGTTTTTT

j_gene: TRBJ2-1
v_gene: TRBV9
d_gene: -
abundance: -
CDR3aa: CASSVSGGDEQFF
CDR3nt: TGTGCCAGCAGCGTCTCTGGGGGCGATGAGCAGTTCTTC

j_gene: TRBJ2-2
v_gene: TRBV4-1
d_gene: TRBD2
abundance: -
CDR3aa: CASSQVQLAGTGELFF
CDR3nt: TGCGCCAGCAGCCAAGTTCAACTAGCGGGCACCGGGGAGCTGTTTTTT

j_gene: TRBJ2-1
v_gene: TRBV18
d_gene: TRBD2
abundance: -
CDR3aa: CASSPPRGTSGGNYNEQFF
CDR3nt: TGTGCCAGCTCACCACCGAGGGGGACTAGCGGCGGTAACTACAATGAGCAGTTCTTC

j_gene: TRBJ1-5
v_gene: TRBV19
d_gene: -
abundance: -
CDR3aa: CASKETEDLQPQHF
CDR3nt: TGTGCCAGTAAGGAAACAGAAGATCTTCAGCCCCAGCATTTT

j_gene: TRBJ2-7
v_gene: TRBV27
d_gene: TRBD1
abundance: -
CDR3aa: CASSSRDRGPQVPPRQYF
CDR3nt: TGTGCCAGCAGTTCCCGGGACAGGGGGCCTCAGGTCCCCCCTAGGCAGTACTTC

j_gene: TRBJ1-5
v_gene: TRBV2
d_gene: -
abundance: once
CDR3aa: CASSGDIGNQPQHF
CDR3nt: TGTGCCAGCAGCGGGGACATCGGTAATCAGCCCCAGCATTTT

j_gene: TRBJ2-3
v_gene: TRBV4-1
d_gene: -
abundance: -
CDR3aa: CASSQGRGTADTQYF
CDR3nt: TGCGCCAGCAGCCAAGGACGGGGGACAGCCGATACGCAGTATTTT

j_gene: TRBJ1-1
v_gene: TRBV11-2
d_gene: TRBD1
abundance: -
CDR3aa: CASSSYRGPTEAFF
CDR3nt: TGTGCCAGCAGCTCCTACAGGGGGCCTACTGAAGCTTTCTTT

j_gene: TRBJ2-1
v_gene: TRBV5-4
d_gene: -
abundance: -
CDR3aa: CASSLAQGFNEQFF
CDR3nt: TGTGCCAGCAGCTTGGCGCAGGGTTTCAATGAGCAGTTCTTC

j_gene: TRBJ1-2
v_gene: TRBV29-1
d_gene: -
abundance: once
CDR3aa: CSVAGPGAGYTF
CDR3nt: TGCAGCGTCGCCGGGCCGGGAGCTGGCTACACCTTC

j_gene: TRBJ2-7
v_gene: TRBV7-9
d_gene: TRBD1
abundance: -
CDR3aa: CASSPTGGVWEQYF
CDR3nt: TGTGCCAGCAGCCCGACAGGGGGCGTCTGGGAGCAGTACTTC

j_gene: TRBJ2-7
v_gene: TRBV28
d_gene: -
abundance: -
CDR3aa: CASSWPAVEQYF
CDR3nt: TGTGCCAGCAGTTGGCCTGCTGTGGAGCAGTACTTC

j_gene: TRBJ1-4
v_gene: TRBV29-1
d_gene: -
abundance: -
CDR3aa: CSVDTGGSGNEKLFF
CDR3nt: TGCAGCGTTGATACGGGTGGGTCTGGTAATGAAAAACTGTTTTTT

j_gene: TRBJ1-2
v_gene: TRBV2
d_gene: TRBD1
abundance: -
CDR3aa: CASSEAGTGLGGYTF
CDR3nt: TGTGCCAGCAGTGAAGCGGGGACAGGGTTGGGAGGCTACACCTTC

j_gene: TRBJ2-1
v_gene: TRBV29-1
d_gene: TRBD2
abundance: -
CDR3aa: CSVSGSSYNEQFF
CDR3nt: TGCAGCGTAAGCGGGAGCTCCTACAATGAGCAGTTCTTC

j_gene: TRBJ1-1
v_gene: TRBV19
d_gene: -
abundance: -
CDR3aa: CASREGLNTEAFF
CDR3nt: TGTGCCAGCAGGGAGGGGTTGAACACTGAAGCTTTCTTT

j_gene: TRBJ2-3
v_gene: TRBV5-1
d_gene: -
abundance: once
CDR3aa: CASSWASLRDTQYF
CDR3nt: TGCGCCAGCAGCTGGGCCTCATTGAGAGATACGCAGTATTTT

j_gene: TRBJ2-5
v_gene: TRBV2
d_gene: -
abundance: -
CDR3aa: CASSPLVTGTGETQYF
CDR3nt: TGTGCCAGCTCCCCTCTAGTGACAGGTACAGGGGAGACCCAGTACTTC

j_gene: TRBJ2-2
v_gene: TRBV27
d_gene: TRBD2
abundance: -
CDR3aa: CASSHLAAGSGELFF
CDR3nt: TGTGCCAGCAGTCATCTAGCGGCGGGCTCCGGGGAGCTGTTTTTT

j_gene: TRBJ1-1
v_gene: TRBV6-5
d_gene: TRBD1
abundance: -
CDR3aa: CASSLQQGIYTEAFF
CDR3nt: TGTGCCAGCAGTTTACAACAGGGGATCTACACTGAAGCTTTCTTT

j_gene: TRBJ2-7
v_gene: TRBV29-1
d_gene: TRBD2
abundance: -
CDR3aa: CSVHGEGGEQYF
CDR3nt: TGCAGCGTTCATGGGGAGGGCGGCGAGCAGTACTTC

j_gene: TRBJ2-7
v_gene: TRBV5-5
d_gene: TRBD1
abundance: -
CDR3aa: CASSEGQGPYEQYF
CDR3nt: TGTGCCAGCAGCGAAGGACAGGGTCCCTACGAGCAGTACTTC

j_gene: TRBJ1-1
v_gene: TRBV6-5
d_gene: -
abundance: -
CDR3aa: CASSYSGGPEAFF
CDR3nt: TGTGCCAGCAGTTACTCGGGAGGGCCGGAAGCTTTCTTT

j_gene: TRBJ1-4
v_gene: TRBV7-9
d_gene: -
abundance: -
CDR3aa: CASSLPGKDEKLFF
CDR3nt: TGTGCCAGCAGCTTACCGGGGAAGGACGAAAAACTGTTTTTT

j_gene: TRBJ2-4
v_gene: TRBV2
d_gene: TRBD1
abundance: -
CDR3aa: CASSEAPGTGWAKNIQYF
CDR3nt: TGTGCCAGCAGTGAAGCGCCTGGGACAGGGTGGGCCAAAAACATTCAGTACTTC

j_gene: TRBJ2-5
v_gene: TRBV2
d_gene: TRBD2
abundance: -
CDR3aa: CASSDGLAGSLPQETQYF
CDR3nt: TGTGCCAGCAGCGATGGACTAGCGGGAAGTCTCCCCCAAGAGACCCAGTACTTC

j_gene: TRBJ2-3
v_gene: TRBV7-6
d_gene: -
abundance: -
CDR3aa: CASSSQTSLADTQYF
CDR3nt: TGTGCCAGCAGCTCACAGACTAGTCTCGCAGATACGCAGTATTTT

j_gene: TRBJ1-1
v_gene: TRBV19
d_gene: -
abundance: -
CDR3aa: CASNLGANTEAFF
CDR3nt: TGTGCCAGTAACTTGGGGGCAAACACTGAAGCTTTCTTT

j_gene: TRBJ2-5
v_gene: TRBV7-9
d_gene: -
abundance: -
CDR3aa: CASSPPRQETQYF
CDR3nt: TGTGCCAGCAGCCCCCCACGGCAAGAGACCCAGTACTTC

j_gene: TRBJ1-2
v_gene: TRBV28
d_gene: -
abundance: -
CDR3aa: CASRPLTGVYGYTF
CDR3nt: TGTGCCAGCAGACCCCTGACAGGAGTGTATGGCTACACCTTC

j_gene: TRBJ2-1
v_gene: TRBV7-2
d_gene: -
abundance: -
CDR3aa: CASSARGGAGLYNEQFF
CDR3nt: TGTGCCAGCAGCGCCCGTGGCGGGGCGGGGCTTTACAATGAGCAGTTCTTC

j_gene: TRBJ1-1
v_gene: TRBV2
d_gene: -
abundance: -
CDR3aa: CASRAGGEAFF
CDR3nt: TGTGCCAGCAGAGCGGGTGGTGAAGCTTTCTTT

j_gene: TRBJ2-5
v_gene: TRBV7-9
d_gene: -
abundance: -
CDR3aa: CASNKEGGQETQYF
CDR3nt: TGTGCCAGCAATAAGGAGGGAGGTCAAGAGACCCAGTACTTC

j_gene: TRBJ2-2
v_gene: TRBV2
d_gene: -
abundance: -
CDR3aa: CASSVGSGMAGELFF
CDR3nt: TGTGCCAGCAGTGTAGGGTCAGGGATGGCCGGGGAGCTGTTTTTT

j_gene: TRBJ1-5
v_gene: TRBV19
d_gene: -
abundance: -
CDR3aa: CASSSPNYQPQHF
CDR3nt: TGTGCCAGTAGTAGCCCAAACTATCAGCCCCAGCATTTT

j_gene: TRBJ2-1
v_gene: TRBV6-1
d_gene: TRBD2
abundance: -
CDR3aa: CASRELAASYNEQFF
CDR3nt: TGTGCCAGCAGAGAACTAGCGGCTTCCTACAATGAGCAGTTCTTC

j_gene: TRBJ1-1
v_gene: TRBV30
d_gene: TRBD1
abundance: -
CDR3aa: CACPGTGEAFF
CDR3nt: TGTGCCTGCCCCGGGACAGGGGAAGCTTTCTTT

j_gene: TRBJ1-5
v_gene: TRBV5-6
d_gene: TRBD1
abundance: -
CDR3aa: CASSLGSGTGVYSNQPQHF
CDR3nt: TGTGCCAGCAGCTTAGGCTCCGGGACAGGGGTCTATAGCAATCAGCCCCAGCATTTT

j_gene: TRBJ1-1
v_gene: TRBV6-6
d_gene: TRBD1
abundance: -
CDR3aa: CASSPTDRGIAFF
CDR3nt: TGTGCCAGCAGCCCGACGGACAGGGGGATAGCTTTCTTT

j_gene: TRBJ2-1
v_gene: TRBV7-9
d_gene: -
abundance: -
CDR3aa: CASSPALGLSYNEQFF
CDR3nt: TGTGCCAGCAGCCCCGCGTTGGGGCTTTCCTACAATGAGCAGTTCTTC

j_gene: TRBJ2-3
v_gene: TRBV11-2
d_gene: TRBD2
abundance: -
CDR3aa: CASSFLAVAGEGDTDTQYF
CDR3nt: TGTGCCAGCAGCTTTCTAGCGGTAGCGGGAGAGGGAGACACAGATACGCAGTATTTT

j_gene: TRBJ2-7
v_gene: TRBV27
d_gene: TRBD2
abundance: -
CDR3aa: CASSLESGSSYEQYF
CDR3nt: TGTGCCAGCAGTTTAGAAAGCGGGAGTTCCTACGAGCAGTACTTC

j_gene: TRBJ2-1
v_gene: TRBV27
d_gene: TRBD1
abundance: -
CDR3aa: CASSPWGQGYNEQFF
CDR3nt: TGTGCCAGCAGTCCCTGGGGACAGGGGTACAATGAGCAGTTCTTC

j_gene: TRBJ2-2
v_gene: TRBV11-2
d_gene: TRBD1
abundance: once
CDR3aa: CASSHSRGQDKDTGELFF
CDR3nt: TGTGCCAGCAGCCACAGTCGGGGACAGGACAAAGATACCGGGGAGCTGTTTTTT

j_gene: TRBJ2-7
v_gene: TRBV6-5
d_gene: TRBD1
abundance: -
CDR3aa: CASSYGQENEQYF
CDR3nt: TGTGCCAGCAGCTATGGACAGGAGAACGAGCAGTACTTC